The present T cell receptor (beta chain) was sequenced within a study of cytomegalovirus exposure and HLA in healthy donors. The CDR3 consists of 14 residues. Germline-derived CDR1 and CDR2 are SGHDT and YYEEEE. V was trimmed by 5 bases and J by 4 bases, leaving 15 bases between them. Vbeta (60) and Jbeta (13) primers were used in the PCR. The repertoire was sequenced with immunoSEQ multiplex PCR; TCRdb's copy has only in-frame clones and lacks some. Of some 130,000 clones in the sample, about 80% were seen once. General study points: There were several of the most significant clusters that appeared linked to common viral pathogens in a later analysis. Previously analyzed data showed that most TCR beta V segments were productive at a frequency of about 87% or about 30%.

This clone was detected only a few times. Its cognate antigen is unknown. The gene calls are TRBV5-6 and TRBJ1-2; D not resolved. The clonotype comes from a man aged 25-40 years in good health and CMV-seronegative. The sample consisted of PBMCs. The CDR3 sequence is CASRLRTEVYGYTF. The CDR3 nucleotides are TGTGCCAGCAGACTCAGGACGGAGGTCTATGGCTACACCTTC.